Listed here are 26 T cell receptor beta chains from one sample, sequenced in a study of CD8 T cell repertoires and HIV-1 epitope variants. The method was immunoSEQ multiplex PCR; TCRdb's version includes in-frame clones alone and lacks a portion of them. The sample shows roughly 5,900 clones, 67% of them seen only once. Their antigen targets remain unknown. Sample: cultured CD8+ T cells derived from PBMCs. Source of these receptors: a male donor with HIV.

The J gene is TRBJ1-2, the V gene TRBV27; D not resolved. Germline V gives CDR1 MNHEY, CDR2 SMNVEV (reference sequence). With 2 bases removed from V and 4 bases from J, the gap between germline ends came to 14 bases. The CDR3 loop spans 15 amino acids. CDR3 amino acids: CASSLTLTTSYGYTF. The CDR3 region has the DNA TGTGCCAGCAGTTTAACCCTTACGACATCCTATGGCTACACCTTC.

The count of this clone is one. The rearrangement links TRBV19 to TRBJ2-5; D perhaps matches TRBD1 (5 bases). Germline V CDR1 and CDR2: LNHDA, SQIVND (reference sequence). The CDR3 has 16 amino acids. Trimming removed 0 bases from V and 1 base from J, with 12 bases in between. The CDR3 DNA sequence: TGTGCCAGTAGTATAGAGTTTCCGACAGCCCAAGAGACCCAGTACTTC. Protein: CASSIEFPTAQETQYF. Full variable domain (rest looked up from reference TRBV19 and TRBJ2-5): DGGITQSPKYLFRKEGQNVTLSCEQNLNHDAMYWYRQDPGQGLRLIYYSQIVNDFQKGDIAEGYSVSREKKESFPLTVTSAQKNPTAFYLCASSIEFPTAQETQYFGPGTRLLVL.

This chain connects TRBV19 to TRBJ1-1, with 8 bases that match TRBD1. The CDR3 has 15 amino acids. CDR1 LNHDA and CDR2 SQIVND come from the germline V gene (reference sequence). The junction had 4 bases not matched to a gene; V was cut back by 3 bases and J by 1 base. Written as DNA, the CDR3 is TGTGCCAGTAGTATCGGGACAGGAGGGAACACTGAAGCTTTCTTT. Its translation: CASSIGTGGNTEAFF.

The CDR3, as DNA: TGTGCCAGCAGTTTACCACAGGGATCCTATAATTCACCCCTCCACTTT. This sequence encodes CASSLPQGSYNSPLHF. The V call is TRBV28, the J call TRBJ1-6; D possibly corresponds to TRBD1 (6 bases). Trimming removed 2 bases from V and 1 base from J, with 9 bases in between. The germline V gene encodes CDR1 MDHEN and CDR2 SYDVKM. The CDR3 sequence is 16 residues long. Full variable domain (outside the CDR3, taken from reference TRBV28 and TRBJ1-6): DVKVTQSSRYLVKRTGEKVFLECVQDMDHENMFWYRQDPGLGLRLIYFSYDVKMKEKGDIPEGYSVSREKKERFSLILESASTNQTSMYLCASSLPQGSYNSPLHFGNGTRLTVT.

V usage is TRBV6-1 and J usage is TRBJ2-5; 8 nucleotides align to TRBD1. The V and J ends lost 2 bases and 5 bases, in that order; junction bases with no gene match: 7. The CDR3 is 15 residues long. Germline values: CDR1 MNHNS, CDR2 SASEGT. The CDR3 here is CASSEPDREVETQYF. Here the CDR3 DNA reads TGTGCCAGCAGTGAACCGGACAGGGAGGTGGAGACCCAGTACTTC.

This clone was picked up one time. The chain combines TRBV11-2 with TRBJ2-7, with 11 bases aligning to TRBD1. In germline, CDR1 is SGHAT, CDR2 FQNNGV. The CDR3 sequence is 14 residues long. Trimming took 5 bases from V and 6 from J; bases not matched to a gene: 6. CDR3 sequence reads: CASSTDRGRLEQYF. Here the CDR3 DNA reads TGTGCCAGCAGCACGGACAGGGGGCGGCTCGAGCAGTACTTC.

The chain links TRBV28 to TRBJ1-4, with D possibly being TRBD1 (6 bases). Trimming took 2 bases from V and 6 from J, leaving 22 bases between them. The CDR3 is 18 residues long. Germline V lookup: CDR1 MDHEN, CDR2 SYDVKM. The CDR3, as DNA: TGTGCCAGCAGTTTAAGGGGACATTACATTAATTCGGATGAAAAACTGTTTTTT. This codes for CASSLRGHYINSDEKLFF.

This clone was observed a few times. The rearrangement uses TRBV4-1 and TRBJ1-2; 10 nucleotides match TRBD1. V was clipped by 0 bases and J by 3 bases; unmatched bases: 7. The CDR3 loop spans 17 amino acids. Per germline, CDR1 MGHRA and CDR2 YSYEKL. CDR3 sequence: CASSQDRQGAQDYGYTF. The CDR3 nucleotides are TGCGCCAGCAGCCAAGATCGACAGGGGGCTCAGGACTATGGCTACACCTTC.

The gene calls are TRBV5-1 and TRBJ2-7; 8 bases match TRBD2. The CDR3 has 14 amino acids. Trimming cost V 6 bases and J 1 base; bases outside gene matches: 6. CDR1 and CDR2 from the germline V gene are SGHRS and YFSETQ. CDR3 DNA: TGCGCCAGCACCGAAACGGGAGGGTCCTACGAGCAGTACTTC. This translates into CASTETGGSYEQYF.

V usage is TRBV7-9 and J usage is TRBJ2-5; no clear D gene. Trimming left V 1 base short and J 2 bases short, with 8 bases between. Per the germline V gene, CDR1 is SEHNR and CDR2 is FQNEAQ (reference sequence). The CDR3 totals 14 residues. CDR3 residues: CASSLDRVQETQYF. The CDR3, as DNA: TGTGCCAGCAGCTTAGACCGCGTACAAGAGACCCAGTACTTC.

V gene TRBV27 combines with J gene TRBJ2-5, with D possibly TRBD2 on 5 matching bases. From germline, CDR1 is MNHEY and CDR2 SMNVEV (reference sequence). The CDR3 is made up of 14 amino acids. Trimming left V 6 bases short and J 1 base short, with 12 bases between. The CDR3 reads CASSPISGQETQYF. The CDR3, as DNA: TGTGCCAGCAGCCCAATAAGCGGCCAAGAGACCCAGTACTTC.

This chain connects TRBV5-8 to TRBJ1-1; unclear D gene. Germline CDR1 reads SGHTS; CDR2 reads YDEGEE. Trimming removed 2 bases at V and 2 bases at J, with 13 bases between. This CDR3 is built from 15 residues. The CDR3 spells CASSFPPGLNTEAFF. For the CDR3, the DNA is TGTGCCAGCAGCTTTCCCCCAGGCCTTAACACTGAAGCTTTCTTT.

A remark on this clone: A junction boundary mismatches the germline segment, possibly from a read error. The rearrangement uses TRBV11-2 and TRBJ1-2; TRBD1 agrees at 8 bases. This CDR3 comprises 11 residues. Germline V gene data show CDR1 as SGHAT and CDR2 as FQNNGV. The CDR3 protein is CASRDRTLAVF. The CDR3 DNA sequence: TGTGCCTCGAGGGACAGGACATTGGCGGTCTTC.

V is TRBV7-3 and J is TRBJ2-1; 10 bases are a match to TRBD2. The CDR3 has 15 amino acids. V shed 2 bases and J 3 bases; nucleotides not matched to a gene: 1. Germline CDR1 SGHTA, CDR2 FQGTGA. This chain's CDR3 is CASSLLAGGYNEQFF. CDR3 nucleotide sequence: TGTGCCAGCAGCTTATTAGCGGGGGGCTACAATGAGCAGTTCTTC. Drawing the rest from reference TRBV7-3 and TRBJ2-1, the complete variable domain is GAGVSQTPSNKVTEKGKYVELRCDPISGHTALYWYRQSLGQGPEFLIYFQGTGAADDSGLPNDRFFAVRPEGSVSTLKIQRTERGDSAVYLCASSLLAGGYNEQFFGPGTRLTVL.

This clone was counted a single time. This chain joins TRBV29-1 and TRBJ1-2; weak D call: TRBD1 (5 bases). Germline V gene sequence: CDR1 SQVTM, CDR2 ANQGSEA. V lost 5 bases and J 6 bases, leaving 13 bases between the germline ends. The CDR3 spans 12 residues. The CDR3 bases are TGCAGCGTTAGGCCCCCGGGGGATGGCTACACCTTC. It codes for CSVRPPGDGYTF. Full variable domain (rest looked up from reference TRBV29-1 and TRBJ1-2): SAVISQKPSRDICQRGTSLTIQCQVDSQVTMMFWYRQQPGQSLTLIATANQGSEATYESGFVIDKFPISRPNLTFSTLTVSNMSPEDSSIYLCSVRPPGDGYTFGSGTRLTVV.

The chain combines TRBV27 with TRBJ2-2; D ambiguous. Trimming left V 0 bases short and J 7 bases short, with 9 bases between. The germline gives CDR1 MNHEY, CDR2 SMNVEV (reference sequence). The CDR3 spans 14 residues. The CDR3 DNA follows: TGTGCCAGCAGTTTATCCCCCTCTGGCGGGGAGCTGTTTTTT. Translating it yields CASSLSPSGGELFF.

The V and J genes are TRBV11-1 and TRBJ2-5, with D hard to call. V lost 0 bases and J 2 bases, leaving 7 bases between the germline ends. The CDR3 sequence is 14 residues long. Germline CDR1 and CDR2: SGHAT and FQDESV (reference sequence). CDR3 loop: CASSLAVTQETQYF. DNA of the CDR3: TGTGCCAGCAGCTTAGCGGTTACTCAAGAGACCCAGTACTTC. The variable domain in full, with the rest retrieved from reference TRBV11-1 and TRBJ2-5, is EAEVAQSPRYKITEKSQAVAFWCDPISGHATLYWYRQILGQGPELLVQFQDESVVDDSQLPKDRFSAERLKGVDSTLKIQPAELGDSAMYLCASSLAVTQETQYFGPGTRLLVL.

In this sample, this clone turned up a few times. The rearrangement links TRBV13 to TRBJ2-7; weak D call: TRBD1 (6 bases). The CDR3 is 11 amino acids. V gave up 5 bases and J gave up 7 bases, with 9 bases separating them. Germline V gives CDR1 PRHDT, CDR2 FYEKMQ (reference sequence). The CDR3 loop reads CASSTGQEQYF. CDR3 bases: TGTGCCAGCAGCACTGGACAGGAGCAGTACTTC. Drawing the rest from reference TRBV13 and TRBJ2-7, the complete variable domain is AAGVIQSPRHLIKEKRETATLKCYPIPRHDTVYWYQQGPGQDPQFLISFYEKMQSDKGSIPDRFSAQQFSDYHSELNMSSLELGDSALYFCASSTGQEQYFGPGTRLTVT.

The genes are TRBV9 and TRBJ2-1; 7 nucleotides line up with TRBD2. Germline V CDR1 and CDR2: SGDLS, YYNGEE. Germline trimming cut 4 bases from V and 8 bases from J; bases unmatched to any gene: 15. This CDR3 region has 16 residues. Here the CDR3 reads CASSLMLGGSIDEQFF. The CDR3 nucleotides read TGTGCCAGCAGCCTAATGTTGGGCGGGAGTATCGATGAGCAGTTCTTC.

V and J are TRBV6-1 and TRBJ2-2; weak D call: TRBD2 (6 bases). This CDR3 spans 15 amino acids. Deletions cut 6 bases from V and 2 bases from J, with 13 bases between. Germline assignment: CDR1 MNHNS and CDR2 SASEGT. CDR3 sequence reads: CASSSGTLNTGELFF. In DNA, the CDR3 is TGTGCCAGCAGCTCCGGGACTCTTAACACCGGGGAGCTGTTTTTT.

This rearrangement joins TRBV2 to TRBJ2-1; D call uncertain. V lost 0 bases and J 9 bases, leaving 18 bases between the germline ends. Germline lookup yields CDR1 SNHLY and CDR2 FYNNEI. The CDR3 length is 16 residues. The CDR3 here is CASSEASYGVVVEQFF. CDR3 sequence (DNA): TGTGCCAGCAGTGAAGCTTCTTATGGGGTGGTGGTTGAGCAGTTCTTC.

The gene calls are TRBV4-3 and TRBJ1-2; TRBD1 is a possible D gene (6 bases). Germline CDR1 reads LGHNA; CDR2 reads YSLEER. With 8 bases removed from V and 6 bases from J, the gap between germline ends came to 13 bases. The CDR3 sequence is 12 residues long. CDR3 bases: TGCGCCAGCTCAGGGGAGGTTGATGGCTACACCTTC. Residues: CASSGEVDGYTF.

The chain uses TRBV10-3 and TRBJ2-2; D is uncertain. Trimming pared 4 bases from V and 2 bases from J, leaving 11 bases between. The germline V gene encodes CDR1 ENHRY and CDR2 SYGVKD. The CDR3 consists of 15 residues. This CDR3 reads CAISVMETNTGELFF. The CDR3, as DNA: TGTGCCATCAGTGTGATGGAGACCAACACCGGGGAGCTGTTTTTT.

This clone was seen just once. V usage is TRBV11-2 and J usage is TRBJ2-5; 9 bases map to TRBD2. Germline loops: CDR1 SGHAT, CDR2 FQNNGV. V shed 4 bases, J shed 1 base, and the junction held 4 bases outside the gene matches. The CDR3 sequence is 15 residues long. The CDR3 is CASSSGGGVQETQYF. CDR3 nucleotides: TGTGCCAGCAGCTCCGGCGGGGGGGTCCAAGAGACCCAGTACTTC.

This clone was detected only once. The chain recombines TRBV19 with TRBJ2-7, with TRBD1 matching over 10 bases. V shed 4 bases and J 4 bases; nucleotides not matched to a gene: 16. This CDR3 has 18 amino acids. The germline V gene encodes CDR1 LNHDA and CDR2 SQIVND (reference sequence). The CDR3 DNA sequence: TGTGCCAGTAGTACCCAGATCCCCGACAGGGGGCAACGTTACGAGCAGTACTTC. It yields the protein CASSTQIPDRGQRYEQYF.

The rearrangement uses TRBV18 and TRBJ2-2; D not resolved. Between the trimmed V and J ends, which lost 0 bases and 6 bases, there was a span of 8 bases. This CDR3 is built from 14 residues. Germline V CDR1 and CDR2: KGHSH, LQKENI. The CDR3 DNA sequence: TGTGCCAGCTCACCACCGCTTCACTCCGGGGAGCTGTTTTTT. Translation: CASSPPLHSGELFF.